This record concerns one TCR beta chain sequence. This clonotype was detected a few times. Its antigen remains undetermined. Base qualities were left out, and no much larger clone turns up one base away. The library was produced with 5' RACE. The sample was run on a NextSeq 500. Unique molecular identifiers were attached to individual cDNA molecules in the TCR library protocol so that sequencing error and PCR bias could be corrected. Sequencing covered both TCR alpha and beta chains, and within each sample the abundances of alpha and beta sequences were tightly co-correlated. In the authors' own workflow: Decombinator V4 was used to annotate the V gene, J gene and CDR3 of the TCR sequences. TCRs were defined as expanded if a significant change between any two time points was detected under a Poisson model with p below 0.0001. TCR abundances were normalised to the total number of TCRs sequenced in each sample and reported as counts per million. VDJdb, accessed 1 November 2021, was searched for CMV, EBV and SARS-CoV-2 annotated TCRs, excluding TCRs annotated for multiple antigens. TCRdb redid the processing of the public reads, applying fastp at Q25 and MiXCR, and retained in-frame beta chains. Entries that share a CDR3 protein sequence are merged under the most common genes and DNA. The V and J calls here are based on TCRdb, not the publication. This sample is represented by 55,000 to 70,000 distinct CDR3 sequences; roughly a tenth of them were singletons. Clones ranked in the top ten supply 6.4% of the sample.

The data were taken from a study of early T cells in non-severe SARS-CoV-2 infection (dated by TCRdb to 2020 to 2022). Background on the whole study: TCR sequencing used bulk RNA from unsorted whole blood, so alpha and beta chains could not be paired. Broad study findings and their caveats: VDJdb matching was skewed toward anti-spike CD8 responses and likely underestimated virus-specific expansions by missing private and CD4 specificities.

This was a case-control study nested in a cohort of healthcare workers in London, UK, who had nasopharyngeal swab PCR tests and blood samples taken every week. Healthcare workers were recruited during the week of the UK lockdown, between 23 and 31 March 2020, and followed weekly for up to about 15 weeks. This receptor was taken from an adult who was a healthcare worker with PCR-confirmed SARS-CoV-2 infection or an uninfected control (not recorded which). Input material: whole blood.

In nucleotide form, the sequence is TGTGCCAGCAGCGTAGACACCCCCGGGCAGCAGTACTTC. Translation gives CASSVDTPGQQYF. The rearranged chain carries TRBV9 and TRBJ2-7, with the D gene call left open. CDR1 SGDLS and CDR2 YYNGEE were looked up in the germline V gene. The CDR3 runs 13 residues from the cysteine to the phenylalanine. CDR3 DNA only is kept here, 39 bases in frame from base 1. V is cut by 0 bases and J by 8 bases, and the space between the germline ends is 12 bases.